The 2 T cell receptor beta chains below come from one sample, sequenced in a study of cytomegalovirus exposure and HLA in healthy donors. In the PCR, 60 Vbeta and 13 Jbeta primers were used. Method: immunoSEQ multiplex PCR; TCRdb's copy keeps in-frame clones and lacks some. The sample carries roughly 90,000 clones, over 60% recorded once. The specimen sequenced was PBMCs. The receptors come from a woman aged 40 to 50 in good health and CMV-seropositive.

This clone was found a few times. The rearrangement joins TRBV5-1 to TRBJ2-7, with 12 bases that match TRBD1. After removal of 0 bases from V and 6 bases from J, the junction contained 4 bases not matched to a gene. CDR1 and CDR2 from the germline V gene are SGHRS and YFSETQ. The CDR3 consists of 15 residues. Here the CDR3 reads CASSLDPGQGAEQYF. CDR3 DNA: TGCGCCAGCAGCTTGGACCCGGGACAGGGGGCCGAGCAGTACTTC.

The count of this clone is one. This chain connects TRBV30 to TRBJ1-2; D gene uncertain. CDR1 and CDR2 from the germline V gene are GTSNPN and SVGIG (reference sequence). The CDR3 sequence is 13 residues long. V was clipped by 1 base and J by 4 bases, with 10 bases between them. The CDR3, as DNA: TGTGCCTGGAGTGGAGATGCCCTCTATGGCTACACCTTC. Translation: CAWSGDALYGYTF.